The 8 T cell receptor beta chains in this list originate from one sample, sequenced in a study of CD8 T cells in ankylosing spondylitis. MiXCR, run by TCRdb on the 5' RACE reads, gives a single entry per CDR3 protein. This table holds about 140,000 distinct CDR3 sequences, approximately 32% found once. Sequencing was carried out using synovial fluid, either unsorted or a sorted T cell fraction (not recorded which). The source is a male donor with ankylosing spondylitis.

The rearrangement uses TRBV3-1 and TRBJ1-5, with D perhaps TRBD1 (6 bases). Trimming took 1 base from V and 0 from J, leaving 10 bases between them. Germline lookup yields CDR1 LGHDT and CDR2 YNNKEL (reference sequence). CDR3 size: 16 residues. Here the CDR3 reads CASSQGTAYSNQPQHF. CDR3 nucleotide sequence: TGTGCCAGCAGCCAAGGGACAGCTTATAGCAATCAGCCCCAGCATTTT.

The genes are TRBV7-9 and TRBJ1-2, with D hard to call. From germline, CDR1 is SEHNR and CDR2 FQNEAQ (reference sequence). Trimming stripped 3 bases from V and 0 bases from J, with 8 bases between. The length of the CDR3 is 14 residues. In nucleotides, the CDR3 is TGTGCCAGCAGCTTTAGTGACGCTAACTATGGCTACACCTTC. It codes for CASSFSDANYGYTF.

The chain has TRBV6-1 and TRBJ2-3; D might be TRBD1 or TRBD2, each matching 5 bases. V lost 4 bases to trimming and J lost 1 base, with 21 bases between them. Germline CDR1 and CDR2: MNHNS and SASEGT. The length of the CDR3 is 18 residues. The chain's CDR3 is CASSGRSGPRGRTDTQYF. The CDR3 DNA reads TGTGCCAGCAGTGGGCGGTCAGGGCCCCGAGGGCGCACAGATACGCAGTATTTT.

This rearrangement joins TRBV10-3 to TRBJ1-6, with 10 bases lining up with TRBD1. After removal of 10 bases from V and 1 base from J, the junction contained 4 bases not matched to a gene. Per the germline V gene, CDR1 is ENHRY and CDR2 is SYGVKD. This CDR3 has 15 residues. This CDR3 reads CATRTGGSYNSPLHF. DNA for the CDR3: TGTGCCACCCGGACAGGGGGATCCTATAATTCACCCCTCCACTTT.

The chain joins TRBV28 to TRBJ2-7; D assignment may be TRBD1 or TRBD2 (7 bases each). This CDR3 spans 14 amino acids. The V end was cut by 5 bases, the J end by 1 base, with 12 bases between. Germline V CDR1 and CDR2: MDHEN, SYDVKM. The CDR3 nucleotides are TGTGCCAGCAGTGACCAGGGGGGGTCCTACGAGCAGTACTTC. Its protein is CASSDQGGSYEQYF.

The V gene is TRBV20-1, the J gene TRBJ1-6; D gene unclear. Trimming left V 5 bases short and J 0 bases short, with 5 bases between. Germline V gives CDR1 DFQATT, CDR2 SNEGSKA (reference sequence). The CDR3 is 13 amino acids. In nucleotides, the CDR3 is TGCAGTGCTCCACTCTCCTATAATTCACCCCTCCACTTT. It specifies CSAPLSYNSPLHF.

The chain joins TRBV5-1 to TRBJ1-3; no clear D gene. This CDR3 has 15 residues. The germline V and J ends were trimmed by 2 bases and 0 bases, with 9 bases remaining between them. CDR1 and CDR2 from the germline V gene are SGHRS and YFSETQ. CDR3 nucleotides: TGCGCCAGCAGCTTAACGTCCGTCTCTGGAAACACCATATATTTT. It encodes CASSLTSVSGNTIYF.

This clonotype was detected many times. The V gene is TRBV2, the J gene TRBJ1-5, with no clear D. Trimming removed 6 bases from V and 0 bases from J, with 9 bases in between. CDR3 length equals 14 residues. The germline V gene encodes CDR1 SNHLY and CDR2 FYNNEI. Here the CDR3 reads CASRSSNSNQPQHF. In DNA form, the CDR3 reads TGTGCCAGCAGGTCGAGTAATAGCAATCAGCCCCAGCATTTT.